This T cell receptor beta chain was identified in a study of CD8 T cells in Susac syndrome. V shed 4 bases and J shed 2 bases, with 13 bases lying between them. The CDR3 contains 15 residues. Per the germline V gene, CDR1 is MNHEY and CDR2 is SVGAGI. RNA amounts of about 0.45 to 1 ug underwent reverse transcription with random hexamers. Each CDR3 protein gets one entry after TCRdb re-called the immunoSEQ multiplex PCR reads with MiXCR. Of about 120,000 distinct CDR3 sequences listed, about 93% were seen once; the top ten hold around 0.2%. This TCR derives from a human donor with Susac syndrome. Sequenced sample: CD8+ T cells from PBMCs. The chain carries TRBV6-5 and TRBJ2-3; D gene ambiguous. CDR3 amino acids: CASSSRASITDTQYF. The DNA of the CDR3 is TGTGCCAGCAGTTCAAGAGCGTCGATCACAGATACGCAGTATTTT.